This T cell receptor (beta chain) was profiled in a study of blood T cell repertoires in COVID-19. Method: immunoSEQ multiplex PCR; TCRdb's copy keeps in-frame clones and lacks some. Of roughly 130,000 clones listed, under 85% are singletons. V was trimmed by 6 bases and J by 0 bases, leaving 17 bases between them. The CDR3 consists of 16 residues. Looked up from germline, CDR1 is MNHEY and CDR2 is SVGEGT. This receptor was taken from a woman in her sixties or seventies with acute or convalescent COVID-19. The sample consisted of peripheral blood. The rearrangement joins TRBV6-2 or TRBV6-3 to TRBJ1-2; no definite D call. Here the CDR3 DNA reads TGTGCCAGCAGCAGAATCAGCGAAGCTTCTAACTATGGCTACACCTTC. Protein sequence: CASSRISEASNYGYTF.